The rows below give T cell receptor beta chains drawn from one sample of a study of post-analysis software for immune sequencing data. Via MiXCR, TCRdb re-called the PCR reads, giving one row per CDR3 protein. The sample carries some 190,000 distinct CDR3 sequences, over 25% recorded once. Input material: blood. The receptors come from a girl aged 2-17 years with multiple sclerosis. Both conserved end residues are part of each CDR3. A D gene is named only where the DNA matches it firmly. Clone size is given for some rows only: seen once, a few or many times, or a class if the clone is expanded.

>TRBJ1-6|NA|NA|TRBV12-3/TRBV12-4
CASSPTTGVNSPPHF
TGTGCCAGCAGTCCTACGACAGGAGTAAATTCACCCCCCCACTTT
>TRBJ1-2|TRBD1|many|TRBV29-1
CSVRQGAFGNYGYTF
TGCAGCGTCAGACAGGGGGCATTCGGTAACTATGGCTACACCTTC
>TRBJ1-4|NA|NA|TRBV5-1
CASSPGAGEVEKLFF
TGCGCCAGCAGCCCCGGGGCAGGCGAGGTTGAAAAACTGTTTTTT
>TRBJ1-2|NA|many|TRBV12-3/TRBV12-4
CASSNRSNYGYTF
TGTGCCAGCAGTAACAGATCTAACTATGGCTACACCTTC
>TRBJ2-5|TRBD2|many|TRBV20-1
CSARGGVRIAGYRETQYF
TGCAGTGCTAGAGGGGGGGTGAGGATAGCGGGCTACCGGGAGACCCAGTACTTC
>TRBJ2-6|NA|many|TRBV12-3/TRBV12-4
CASSLGAGANVLTF
TGTGCCAGCAGTTTAGGGGCTGGGGCCAACGTCCTGACTTTC
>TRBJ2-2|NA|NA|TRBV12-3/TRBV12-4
CASSLSQNTGELFF
TGTGCCAGCAGTTTATCCCAGAACACCGGGGAGCTGTTTTTT
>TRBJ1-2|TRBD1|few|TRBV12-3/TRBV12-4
CASSRDRGKTGYTF
TGTGCCAGCAGCCGGGACAGGGGGAAAACTGGCTACACCTTC
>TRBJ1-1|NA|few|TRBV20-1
CSALGGVGTEAFF
TGCAGTGCCCTGGGAGGGGTTGGCACTGAAGCTTTCTTT
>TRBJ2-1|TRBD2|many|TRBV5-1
CASSFGGVYNEQFF
TGCGCCAGCAGCTTCGGGGGGGTATACAATGAGCAGTTCTTC
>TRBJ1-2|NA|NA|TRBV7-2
CASSLMGATGYTF
TGTGCCAGCAGCTTAATGGGGGCGACTGGCTACACCTTC
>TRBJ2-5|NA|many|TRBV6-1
CASSEVGRETQYF
TGTGCCAGCAGTGAAGTGGGGCGAGAGACCCAGTACTTC
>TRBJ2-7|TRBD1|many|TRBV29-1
CSVARSGGGEQYF
TGCAGCGTTGCGCGTTCAGGGGGTGGTGAGCAGTACTTC
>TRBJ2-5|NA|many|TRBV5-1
CASSLTRAQETQYF
TGCGCCAGCAGTCTGACGAGGGCCCAAGAGACCCAGTACTTC
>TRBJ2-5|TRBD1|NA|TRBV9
CASSLPGQGLRETQYF
TGTGCCAGCAGCCTCCCGGGACAGGGACTGCGTGAGACCCAGTACTTC
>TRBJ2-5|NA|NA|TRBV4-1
CASSYASRDPEQYF
TGCGCCAGCTCTTACGCCTCCAGGGACCCAGAGCAGTACTTC
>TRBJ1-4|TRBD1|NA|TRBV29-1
CSAGQGGTNEKRFF
TGCAGCGCTGGACAGGGTGGAACTAATGAAAAACGGTTTTTT
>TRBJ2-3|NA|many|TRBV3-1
CASTKQSTDTQYF
TGTGCCAGCACCAAACAGAGCACAGATACGCAGTATTTT
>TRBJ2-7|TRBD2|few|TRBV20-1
CSASSLLPLAAHRVQYF
TGCAGTGCTAGTTCCCTCTTACCGCTAGCGGCCCATAGGGTGCAGTACTTC
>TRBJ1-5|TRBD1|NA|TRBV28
CACSPPGQGANQPQHF
TGTGCCTGCAGTCCACCGGGACAGGGGGCGAATCAGCCCCAGCATTTT
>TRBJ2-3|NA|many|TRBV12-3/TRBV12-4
CASSLGSDTDTQYF
TGTGCCAGCAGTTTAGGGTCAGACACAGATACGCAGTATTTT
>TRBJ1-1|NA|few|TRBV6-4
CASSGMGGRDLSGTEAFF
TGTGCCAGCAGTGGCATGGGCGGTCGAGATTTATCGGGCACTGAAGCTTTCTTT
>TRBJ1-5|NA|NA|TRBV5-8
CACSLINSNQPQHF
TGTGCCTGCAGCTTAATCAATAGCAATCAGCCCCAGCATTTT
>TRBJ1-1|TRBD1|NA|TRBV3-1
CASSQEDQGGNTEAFF
TGTGCCAGCAGCCAAGAGGATCAGGGGGGGAACACTGAAGCTTTCTTT
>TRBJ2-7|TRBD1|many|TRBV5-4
CASSPGGQESYEQYF
TGTGCCAGCAGCCCCGGTGGACAGGAGAGCTACGAGCAGTACTTC
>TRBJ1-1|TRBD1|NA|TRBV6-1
CASRVDRADTEAFF
TGTGCCAGCAGGGTCGACAGGGCGGACACTGAAGCTTTCTTT
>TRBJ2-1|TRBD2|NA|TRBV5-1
CASSPLNRGGIYNEQFF
TGCGCCAGCAGCCCCCTCAATCGGGGGGGAATTTACAATGAGCAGTTCTTC
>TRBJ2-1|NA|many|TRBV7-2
CASSFLGEQFF
TGTGCCAGCAGCTTTCTCGGTGAGCAGTTCTTC
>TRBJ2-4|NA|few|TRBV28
CASSSPVAGFEKNIQYF
TGTGCCAGCAGTTCCCCGGTAGCAGGGTTTGAAAAAAACATTCAGTACTTC
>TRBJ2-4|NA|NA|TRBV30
CAWSRDNKNIQYF
TGTGCCTGGAGCCGAGACAATAAAAACATTCAGTACTTC
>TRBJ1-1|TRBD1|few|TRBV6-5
CASRGTGGISEAFF
TGTGCCAGCAGGGGGACAGGGGGGATCTCTGAAGCTTTCTTT
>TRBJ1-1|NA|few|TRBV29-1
CSGGTSGAPEAFF
TGCAGCGGTGGTACTTCTGGGGCTCCTGAAGCTTTCTTT
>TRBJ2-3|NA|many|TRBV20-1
CSAGGLPGDTQYF
TGCAGTGCTGGGGGACTTCCGGGGGATACGCAGTATTTT
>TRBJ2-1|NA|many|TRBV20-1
CSARVQPDEQFF
TGCAGTGCTAGAGTCCAACCCGATGAGCAGTTCTTC
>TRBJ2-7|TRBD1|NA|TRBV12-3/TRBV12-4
CASRGWDRSYEHYF
TGTGCCAGCAGGGGTTGGGACAGATCCTACGAGCATTACTTC
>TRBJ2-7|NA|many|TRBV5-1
CASSLARGAYEQYF
TGCGCCAGCAGCTTGGCCAGGGGGGCCTACGAGCAGTACTTC
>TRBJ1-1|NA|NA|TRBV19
CASSILGGHWTEAFF
TGTGCCAGTAGTATTTTGGGGGGCCACTGGACCGAAGCTTTCTTT
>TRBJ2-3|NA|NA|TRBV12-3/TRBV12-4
CASSFRGLKADVQYF
TGTGCCAGCAGTTTTAGGGGACTGAAAGCAGATGTGCAGTATTTT
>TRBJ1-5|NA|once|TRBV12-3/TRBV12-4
CASSLGVRPQHF
TGTGCCAGCAGTTTAGGGGTTCGGCCCCAGCATTTT
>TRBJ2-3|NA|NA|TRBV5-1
CASSLGRAEPSDTQYF
TGCGCCAGCAGCTTGGGGCGAGCGGAACCTTCAGATACGCAGTATTTT
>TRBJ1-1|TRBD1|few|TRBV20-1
CSARATGTGGWNTEAFF
TGCAGTGCTAGGGCCACCGGGACAGGGGGCTGGAACACTGAAGCTTTCTTT
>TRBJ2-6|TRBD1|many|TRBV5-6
CASRLQGAGANVLTF
TGTGCCAGCAGGCTACAGGGGGCTGGGGCCAACGTCCTGACTTTC
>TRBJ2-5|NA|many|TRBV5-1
CASSLGTTQETQYF
TGCGCCAGCAGCCTCGGGACGACCCAAGAGACCCAGTACTTC
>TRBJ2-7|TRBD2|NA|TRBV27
CASSSGLAGVEQYF
TGTGCCAGCAGTTCGGGACTAGCGGGAGTCGAGCAGTACTTC
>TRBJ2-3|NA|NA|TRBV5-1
CASSFSSADTQYF
TGCGCCAGCAGCTTTTCTAGCGCAGATACGCAGTATTTT
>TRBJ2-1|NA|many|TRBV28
CASSLRGPYNEQFF
TGTGCCAGCAGTTTACGAGGCCCCTACAATGAGCAGTTCTTC
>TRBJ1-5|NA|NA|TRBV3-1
CASGDTGTLNQPQHF
TGTGCCAGCGGCGACACCGGGACTTTGAATCAGCCCCAGCATTTT
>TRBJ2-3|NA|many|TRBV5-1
CASSLASAPDTQYF
TGCGCCAGCAGCTTGGCTAGCGCTCCAGATACGCAGTATTTT
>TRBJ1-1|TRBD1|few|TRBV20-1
CSARDLGDRNTEAFF
TGCAGTGCTAGAGATCTAGGGGACAGGAACACTGAAGCTTTCTTT
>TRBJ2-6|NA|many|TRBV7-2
CASSFLRTSNSGANVLTF
TGTGCCAGCAGCTTCCTTAGGACATCCAACTCTGGGGCCAACGTCCTGACTTTC
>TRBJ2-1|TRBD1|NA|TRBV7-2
CASSLRTGTTVYNEQFF
TGTGCCAGCAGCTTACGGACAGGGACAACTGTATACAATGAGCAGTTCTTC
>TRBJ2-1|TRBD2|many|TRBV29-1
CSVDRIFASGKPYNEQFF
TGCAGCGTTGACCGAATTTTCGCTAGCGGGAAACCTTACAATGAGCAGTTCTTC
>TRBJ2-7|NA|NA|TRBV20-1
CSARGAAGTYNEQYF
TGCAGTGCTAGAGGTGCTGCTGGCACCTACAATGAGCAGTACTTC
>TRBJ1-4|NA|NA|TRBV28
CASSLTGIGTNEKLFF
TGTGCCAGCAGTTTGACGGGGATAGGGACTAATGAAAAACTGTTTTTT
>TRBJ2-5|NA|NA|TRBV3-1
CASSHMGLLQETQYF
TGTGCCAGCAGCCACATGGGACTGCTGCAAGAGACCCAGTACTTC
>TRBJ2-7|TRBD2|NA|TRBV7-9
CASSLGSGRANEQYF
TGTGCCAGCAGCTTAGGTAGCGGGAGGGCCAATGAGCAGTACTTC
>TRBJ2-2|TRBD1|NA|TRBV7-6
CASSLVAGGSGELFF
TGTGCCAGCAGCTTAGTTGCAGGGGGTTCCGGGGAGCTGTTTTTT